This T cell receptor (beta chain) came from a study of PD-L1 blockade in urothelial cancer. In the study overall: In the patient group, most of the 29 were males with bladder-origin urothelial cancer. A median about 140,000 T cells were found in blood samples.

Sample contribution per patient ranged from 1 to 8, covering pretreatment and on-treatment. PCRs were each spiked with synthetic TCR analog templates. Produced via immunoSEQ multiplex PCR; TCRdb's table is partial and in-frame only. Of about 50,000 clones in the sample, approximately 90% were seen once. CDR1 and CDR2 from the germline V gene are LGHNA and YSLEER. V was shortened by 0 bases and J by 1 base, with 6 bases between the two germline ends. The CDR3 covers 14 residues. The receptor was isolated from a man in his sixties with urothelial cancer. V usage is TRBV4-3 and J usage is TRBJ1-1; D unclear. Here the sequenced sample was PBMCs, taken around atezolizumab (anti-PD-L1) treatment. CDR3 loop: CASSQENGNTEAFF. For the CDR3, the DNA is TGCGCCAGCAGCCAAGAGAACGGGAACACTGAAGCTTTCTTT.